Presented here are 8 T cell receptor beta chains from one specimen sequenced in a study of T cells in Graves' hyperthyroidism and ophthalmopathy. Authors of the study amplified TCR beta CDR3 regions from RNA transcripts. First-round RT-PCR with HTBI primers amplified the TCR CDR3 region. TCRdb re-called the multiplex PCR reads through MiXCR, storing one row per CDR3 protein. This repertoire shows around 350,000 distinct CDR3 sequences, roughly 19% found once; its top ten account for 3% to 4.5%. The source material was blood. The receptors here all came from a young woman with Graves' hyperthyroidism.

This chain links TRBV18 with TRBJ2-7, with TRBD1 as a possible D gene (6 bases). Germline loops: CDR1 KGHSH, CDR2 LQKENI. V gave up 6 bases and J gave up 6 bases, with 12 bases separating them. This CDR3 region has 12 residues. CDR3 bases: TGTGCCAGCTCCCCTCAGACAGGCGAGCAGTACTTC. Amino acids: CASSPQTGEQYF.

This clonotype appeared many times. The chain couples TRBV20-1 to TRBJ1-2; TRBD1 might be the D (6 bases). In germline, CDR1 is DFQATT, CDR2 SNEGSKA (reference sequence). Trimming stripped 6 bases from V and 3 bases from J, with 17 bases between. This CDR3 is 14 amino acids long. The CDR3 DNA sequence: TGCAGTGCGACCCTAGGGGGGATTGACTATGGCTACACCTTC. Amino acid sequence: CSATLGGIDYGYTF.

This clonotype was seen at least ten times. The V call is TRBV15, the J call TRBJ1-1; TRBD1 is a possible D gene (5 bases). Trimming removed 0 bases from V and 5 bases from J, with 10 bases in between. The length of the CDR3 is 14 residues. In germline, CDR1 is LNHNV, CDR2 YYDKDF (reference sequence). The CDR3 reads CATSRDIGGTEAFF. CDR3 DNA: TGTGCCACCAGCAGAGATATCGGGGGGACTGAAGCTTTCTTT.

This clonotype was recorded at least ten times. The V gene is TRBV5-1, the J gene TRBJ1-1, with D uncertain. The V end lost 0 bases, the J end lost 2 bases, and 8 bases lay between the germline ends. CDR3 length: 14 residues. Germline CDR1 reads SGHRS; CDR2 reads YFSETQ. As DNA, the CDR3 is TGCGCCAGCAGCTTGGGACATAGCAACACTGAAGCTTTCTTT. Protein sequence: CASSLGHSNTEAFF. The full variable domain, rest sourced from reference TRBV5-1 and TRBJ1-1, is KAGVTQTPRYLIKTRGQQVTLSCSPISGHRSVSWYQQTPGQGLQFLFEYFSETQRNKGNFPGRFSGRQFSNSRSEMNVSTLELGDSALYLCASSLGHSNTEAFFGQGTRLTVV.

The chain couples TRBV6-1 to TRBJ2-7; 7 bases line up with TRBD2. CDR1 is MNHNS, CDR2 SASEGT, per germline. The V and J ends lost 3 bases and 6 bases, in that order; junction bases with no gene match: 11. This CDR3 has 15 residues. CDR3 sequence: CASSDVAGEGSEQYF. The CDR3 nucleotides are TGTGCCAGCAGTGACGTGGCGGGGGAGGGGAGCGAGCAGTACTTC.

This clonotype was counted at least ten times. The J gene is TRBJ2-2, the V gene TRBV2, with TRBD2 identical over 7 bases. CDR3 length equals 14 residues. Germline V lookup: CDR1 SNHLY, CDR2 FYNNEI. V lost 6 bases to trimming and J lost 6 bases; unmatched junction nucleotides: 7. The CDR3 DNA is TGTGCCAGCAGGTTGCGGGGGATGGCCGGGGAGCTGTTTTTT. This codes for CASRLRGMAGELFF.

The J gene is TRBJ1-4, the V gene TRBV2; D may be TRBD1 (5 bases). Trimming pared 3 bases from V and 8 bases from J, leaving 16 bases between. Germline CDR1 and CDR2: SNHLY and FYNNEI. The CDR3 length is 15 residues. In DNA form, the CDR3 reads TGTGCCAGCAGTGAGCGCATCCAGGGAGGCGAAAAACTGTTTTTT. Protein: CASSERIQGGEKLFF.

This clonotype was seen ten or more times. The V gene is TRBV20-1, the J gene TRBJ2-2; 9 bases agree with TRBD2. The V and J ends lost 0 bases and 4 bases, in that order; junction bases with no gene match: 6. The CDR3 spans 16 residues. Germline assignment: CDR1 DFQATT and CDR2 SNEGSKA (reference sequence). The CDR3 nucleotides read TGCAGTGCTAGAGATCCGCGGGGGGGCATCACCGGGGAGCTGTTTTTT. Protein sequence: CSARDPRGGITGELFF.